The 27 T cell receptor beta chains below were found in one sample sequenced in a study of T cell repertoires in cytomegalovirus infection (dated by TCRdb to between 2018 and 2021). The antigens of these receptors remain unknown. In the paper's terms, the treatment or condition label means: in vitro stimulation with specific CMV peptide epitopes to enrich CMV-specific T cells. TCRdb lists the instrument as Illumina HiSeq 1500. TCRdb's own reprocessing of the public reads used fastp at Q25 and MiXCR and kept productive beta chains. Here each entry gathers all rows of one CDR3 protein and keeps the most common genes and DNA. Present in this sample are hundreds of thousands of distinct CDR3 sequences, about 33% of which were seen just once. The top ten constitute roughly a sixth of the sample. The sample consisted of cultured PBMCs, taken from culture after CMV antigen stimulation. These receptors originate from a human donor in good health (CMV status not recorded). Some clones in this sample may be carry-over from other donors' samples.

V is TRBV7-3 and J is TRBJ2-3; 7 bases align to TRBD2. Germline V CDR1 and CDR2: SGHTA, FQGTGA. J lost 6 bases, V lost 5 bases, and 8 bases had no gene match. The CDR3 extends over 14 amino acids. CDR3 amino acids: CASSRGSGGDTQYF. CDR3 coding DNA: TGTGCCAGCAGCCGCGGATCCGGGGGGGATACGCAGTATTTT.

In this sample, this clonotype turned up once. This may stem from a read error, because a much larger clone lies one nucleotide away. Because the CDR3 is missing its conserved closing phenylalanine or tryptophan, this is likely a read error. This chain connects TRBV7-2 to TRBJ1-1; D is unresolved. The CDR3 extends over 13 amino acids. The V gene lost 3 bases and the J gene lost 1 base, with 6 bases spanning the gap. In germline, CDR1 is SGHTA, CDR2 FQGNSA. CDR3 region: CASSFKRNTEAFY. The DNA for the CDR3 is TGTGCCAGCAGCTTTAAGCGGAACACTGAAGCTTTCTAT.

This rearrangement joins TRBV11-2 to TRBJ2-4; D may be TRBD1 or TRBD2 (6 bases each). Trimming shortened V by 5 bases and J by 8 bases, and 31 bases separated the two germline ends. Germline lookup yields CDR1 SGHAT and CDR2 FQNNGV. This CDR3 region has 19 residues. CDR3 sequence (DNA): TGTGCCAGCAGCGGTTATACCGACCCGGGGGCGAGGCGGAGATACATTCAGTACTTC. It specifies CASSGYTDPGARRRYIQYF. Full variable domain (outside the CDR3, taken from reference TRBV11-2 and TRBJ2-4): EAGVAQSPRYKIIEKRQSVAFWCNPISGHATLYWYQQILGQGPKLLIQFQNNGVVDDSQLPKDRFSAERLKGVDSTLKIQPAKLEDSAVYLCASSGYTDPGARRRYIQYFGAGTRLSVL.

This clonotype was picked up many times. The chain couples TRBV12-5 to TRBJ2-1, with D maybe TRBD2 (5 bases). The CDR3 extends over 16 amino acids. Trimming stripped 0 bases from V and 8 bases from J, with 17 bases between. From germline, CDR1 is LGHNT and CDR2 FRNRAP. The CDR3 DNA sequence: TGTGCTAGTGGTTTGGTACTAGGTCTAGCTGGCTATGAGCAGTTCTTC. This encodes CASGLVLGLAGYEQFF.

This clonotype was detected ten times or more. V gene TRBV7-2 combines with J gene TRBJ2-7; 9 positions match TRBD1. The germline V gene has CDR1 SGHTA and CDR2 FQGNSA. The CDR3 is 19 amino acids. V trimming: 5 bases; J trimming: 1 base; junction bases outside the gene matches: 18. The CDR3 loop is CASSPTFREGTGRSYEQYF. The CDR3 DNA reads TGTGCCAGCAGCCCAACATTCAGGGAGGGGACAGGGCGATCCTACGAGCAGTACTTC.

This clonotype was seen a handful of times. V gene TRBV5-5 combines with J gene TRBJ2-3; D gene ambiguous. Germline CDR1 reads SGHKS; CDR2 reads YYEKEE (reference sequence). The CDR3 length is 15 residues. V shed 1 base and J shed 0 bases, with 9 bases lying between them. CDR3 amino acids: CASSLTRSSTDTQYF. Written as DNA, the CDR3 is TGTGCCAGCAGCTTGACACGATCTAGCACAGATACGCAGTATTTT.

This clonotype has just a few counts. The J gene is TRBJ1-1, the V gene TRBV6-5; D is unclear. Trimming removed 0 bases from V and 7 bases from J, with 9 bases in between. Germline lookup yields CDR1 MNHEY and CDR2 SVGAGI. This CDR3 is built from 13 residues. DNA for the CDR3: TGTGCCAGCAGTTACTCGGAAGGGCTTGAAGCTTTCTTT. This sequence encodes CASSYSEGLEAFF.

This clonotype was picked up many times. This rearrangement joins TRBV7-8 to TRBJ2-1; 11 bases line up with TRBD2. The germline gives CDR1 SGHVS, CDR2 FQNEAQ. The CDR3 consists of 16 residues. The J segment lost 6 bases and the V segment lost 5 bases, leaving 9 bases of the junction unmatched. As DNA, the CDR3 is TGTGCCAGCAGCCCGCGACTAGCGGGACTCTCCAATGAGCAGTTCTTC. It is translated as CASSPRLAGLSNEQFF.

The chain has TRBV9 and TRBJ2-5; D may correspond to TRBD1 or TRBD2 (6 bases each). CDR1 and CDR2 (germline): SGDLS, YYNGEE. This CDR3 contains 16 residues. V was shortened by 2 bases and J by 1 base, with 15 bases between the two germline ends. CDR3: CASSVFGGQGQETQYF. The CDR3 region has the DNA TGTGCCAGCAGCGTTTTTGGGGGGCAGGGCCAAGAGACCCAGTACTTC.

Only a few counts were recorded for this clonotype. The rearrangement joins TRBV7-2 to TRBJ2-5; D call uncertain. The CDR3 loop spans 14 amino acids. Trimming cost V 4 bases and J 1 base, with 10 bases left between them. Germline CDR1 SGHTA, CDR2 FQGNSA. The CDR3 nucleotides are TGTGCCAGCAGCTCAGAACGGCTCCAAGAGACCCAGTACTTC. It translates to CASSSERLQETQYF.

This clonotype was picked up a small number of times. The chain couples TRBV19 to TRBJ1-1; a possible D gene is TRBD1 (6 bases). V lost 5 bases and J lost 5, with 15 bases in between. CDR1 is LNHDA, CDR2 SQIVND, per germline (reference sequence). This CDR3 comprises 14 residues. CDR3 amino acids: CASSPSGAGTEAFF. CDR3 sequence (DNA): TGTGCCAGTAGTCCGTCGGGGGCGGGGACTGAAGCTTTCTTT.

This clonotype came up a few times. V and J are TRBV4-3 and TRBJ2-5; D ambiguous. This CDR3 has 14 residues. Germline CDR1 reads LGHNA; CDR2 reads YSLEER. The ends were cut back, 0 bases at V and 8 bases at J, with 13 bases in the middle. The CDR3 DNA reads as TGCGCCAGCAGCCAAGATCTCGAGCCAGGCACCCAGTACTTC. It specifies CASSQDLEPGTQYF.

This clonotype was counted ten times or more. The chain carries TRBV6-1 and TRBJ1-2; D is unresolved. V lost 9 bases to trimming and J lost 2 bases, with 19 bases between them. CDR3 length: 15 residues. Germline V gene sequence: CDR1 MNHNS, CDR2 SASEGT. The CDR3 region is CASCRGGPPNYGYTF. CDR3 coding DNA: TGTGCCAGTTGCCGGGGAGGGCCTCCGAACTATGGCTACACCTTC.

This clonotype was found a few times. This chain links TRBV15 with TRBJ1-5, with D hard to call. Germline V lookup: CDR1 LNHNV, CDR2 YYDKDF (reference sequence). The CDR3 extends over 12 amino acids. V lost 1 base and J 5 bases, leaving 3 bases between the germline ends. The CDR3: CATSRGDQPQHF. The CDR3 DNA is TGTGCCACCAGCAGAGGAGATCAGCCCCAGCATTTT.

In this sample, this clonotype turned up a few times. The chain couples TRBV7-8 to TRBJ1-3, with 7 nucleotides matching TRBD1. V was pared by 4 bases and J by 0 bases, with 3 bases of the junction left unmatched. The CDR3 contains 15 residues. Germline CDR1 reads SGHVS; CDR2 reads FQNEAQ. For the CDR3, the DNA is TGTGCCAGCAGCTCACAGGGGACCTCTGGAAACACCATATATTTT. As protein: CASSSQGTSGNTIYF.

This clonotype has only one observation. This sequence joins TRBV6-2 or TRBV6-3 and TRBJ2-5, with D perhaps matching TRBD1 (6 bases). The CDR3 covers 15 residues. V lost 6 bases and J lost 1, with 15 bases in between. Per the germline V gene, CDR1 is MNHEY and CDR2 is SVGEGT. CDR3 bases: TGTGCCAGCAGACTCCAAGCGACAGGCCAAGAGACCCAGTACTTC. Its protein product is CASRLQATGQETQYF.

The rearrangement uses TRBV20-1 and TRBJ2-3; TRBD2 matches at 8 bases. The trim removed 5 bases at V and 4 bases at J, leaving 11 bases unmatched. The CDR3 has 15 residues. The germline V gene encodes CDR1 DFQATT and CDR2 SNEGSKA (reference sequence). The CDR3 spells CSAFYSGEGSDTQYF. DNA of the CDR3: TGCAGTGCTTTCTATAGCGGGGAGGGATCAGATACGCAGTATTTT.

The chain has TRBV6-2 or TRBV6-3 and TRBJ2-1; D is possibly TRBD2 (6 bases). Trimming took 5 bases from V and 15 from J, leaving 14 bases between them. The CDR3 runs to 11 residues. Germline V lookup: CDR1 MNHEY, CDR2 SVGEGT. As DNA, the CDR3 is TGTGCCAGCAGTCGGGGGACGCCCGTGTTCTTC. Translated, it gives CASSRGTPVFF.

V and J are TRBV4-3 and TRBJ2-1; D might be TRBD1 (5 bases). V was clipped by 4 bases and J by 9 bases, with 16 bases between them. The CDR3 length is 14 residues. Per the germline V gene, CDR1 is LGHNA and CDR2 is YSLEER. The CDR3 DNA is TGCGCCAGCAGCCCAAGCCAGGGCGCCGGTGAGCAGTTCTTC. Encoded protein: CASSPSQGAGEQFF.

CDR3 DNA sequence: TGTGCCACCAGCAGAGATCCTCGGGGGAACACTGAAGCTTTCTTT. Translating gives CATSRDPRGNTEAFF. The rearrangement links TRBV15 to TRBJ1-1; D unresolved. Trimming took 0 bases from V and 1 from J, leaving 9 bases between them. Germline CDR1 reads LNHNV; CDR2 reads YYDKDF (reference sequence). The CDR3 length is 15 residues.

V is TRBV7-2 and J is TRBJ2-5, with a possible D match to TRBD2 (6 bases). In germline, CDR1 is SGHTA, CDR2 FQGNSA. The CDR3 contains 15 residues. With 5 bases removed from V and 1 base from J, the gap between germline ends came to 14 bases. For the CDR3, the DNA is TGTGCCAGCAGCCCTATGCGCGGGGCCCAAGAGACCCAGTACTTC. This gives the protein CASSPMRGAQETQYF.

The chain combines TRBV14 with TRBJ2-1; 7 nucleotides align to TRBD2. Germline lookup yields CDR1 SGHDN and CDR2 FVKESK. CDR3 length equals 16 residues. The trim removed 0 bases at V and 3 bases at J, leaving 5 bases unmatched. The CDR3 DNA is TGTGCCAGCAGCCAAGAGGGAGGGCCCAACTACAATGAGCAGTTCTTC. It specifies CASSQEGGPNYNEQFF. Drawing the rest from reference TRBV14 and TRBJ2-1, the complete variable domain is EAGVTQFPSHSVIEKGQTVTLRCDPISGHDNLYWYRRVMGKEIKFLLHFVKESKQDESGMPNNRFLAERTGGTYSTLKVQPAELEDSGVYFCASSQEGGPNYNEQFFGPGTRLTVL.

The V gene is TRBV7-6, the J gene TRBJ2-7; TRBD2 agrees at 7 bases. This CDR3 comprises 17 residues. V gave up 0 bases and J gave up 3 bases; unmatched junction bases: 11. Germline lookup yields CDR1 SGHVS and CDR2 FNYEAQ. Here the CDR3 reads CASSLAGTGWGGYEQYF. CDR3 coding DNA: TGTGCCAGCAGCTTAGCCGGGACCGGATGGGGGGGCTACGAGCAGTACTTC. Based on the CDR3 plus reference TRBV7-6 and TRBJ2-7, the full variable domain is GAGVSQSPRYKVTKRGQDVALRCDPISGHVSLYWYRQALGQGPEFLTYFNYEAQQDKSGLPNDRFSAERPEGSISTLTIQRTEQRDSAMYRCASSLAGTGWGGYEQYFGPGTRLTVT.

The V and J genes are TRBV19 and TRBJ1-1; a possible D gene is TRBD1 (5 bases). Trimming pared 5 bases from V and 5 bases from J, leaving 15 bases between. This CDR3 comprises 14 residues. Per the germline V gene, CDR1 is LNHDA and CDR2 is SQIVND (reference sequence). CDR3 sequence reads: CASSPLMEGTEAFF. In nucleotides, the CDR3 is TGTGCCAGTAGTCCCCTTATGGAGGGGACTGAAGCTTTCTTT.

This chain uses TRBV7-9 with TRBJ2-2; D is uncertain. Germline CDR1 and CDR2: SEHNR and FQNEAQ (reference sequence). CDR3 length: 14 residues. V was pared by 3 bases and J by 6 bases, with 11 bases between. CDR3 in DNA: TGTGCCAGCAGCTTTCCATTCCGGCCCGGGGAGCTGTTTTTT. Translation: CASSFPFRPGELFF.

This chain joins TRBV29-1 and TRBJ2-1, with D unresolved. The V gene's germline CDR1 is SQVTM and CDR2 ANQGSEA. CDR3 length: 15 amino acids. V was clipped by 3 bases and J by 4 bases, with 16 bases between them. The CDR3: CSVDAPLTSYNEQFF. The CDR3 region has the DNA TGCAGCGTTGACGCGCCCCTTACTTCTTACAATGAGCAGTTCTTC.

V is TRBV7-2 and J is TRBJ2-4; TRBD2 aligns across 9 bases. V trimming: 5 bases; J trimming: 3 bases; junction bases outside the gene matches: 5. This CDR3 is built from 15 residues. The germline V gene encodes CDR1 SGHTA and CDR2 FQGNSA. The CDR3 here is CASSPLAGDKNIQYF. DNA of the CDR3: TGTGCCAGCAGCCCTTTAGCGGGAGACAAAAACATTCAGTACTTC. The full variable domain, in which reference TRBV7-2 and TRBJ2-4 provide the parts outside the CDR3, is GAGVSQSPSNKVTEKGKDVELRCDPISGHTALYWYRQSLGQGLEFLIYFQGNSAPDKSGLPSDRFSAERTGGSVSTLTIQRTQQEDSAVYLCASSPLAGDKNIQYFGAGTRLSVL.